A selection of T cell receptor beta chains follows, all from one sample in a study of cytomegalovirus exposure and HLA in healthy donors. The table came from immunoSEQ multiplex PCR; TCRdb's copy has only in-frame clones and leaves some out. The data show about 77,000 clones, around 78% seen once. The sequencing sample was made of PBMCs. These receptors all come from a man aged 35 to 55 in good health and CMV-seronegative. Each CDR3 is given with its conserved first and last residue. D genes are given only for firm matches. Expanded clones get a size class; other rows say once, few or many, or leave the size out.

size: NA; D: NA; V: TRBV4-3; J: TRBJ1-4; CDR3: CASSQDRINEKLFF; DNA: TGCGCCAGCAGCCAAGACAGGATTAATGAAAAACTGTTTTTT
size: NA; D: TRBD1; V: TRBV2; J: TRBJ1-2; CDR3: CASSPGQGASGYTF; DNA: TGTGCCAGCAGTCCGGGACAGGGGGCCAGTGGCTACACCTTC
size: NA; D: TRBD2; V: TRBV27; J: TRBJ2-7; CDR3: CASSLFPSGSYEQYF; DNA: TGTGCCAGCAGTTTATTTCCTAGCGGGAGTTACGAGCAGTACTTC
size: NA; D: NA; V: TRBV4-2; J: TRBJ2-1; CDR3: CASSPSGTFYNEQFF; DNA: TGTGCCAGCAGCCCCAGCGGCACTTTCTACAATGAGCAGTTCTTC
size: NA; D: NA; V: TRBV7-9; J: TRBJ2-7; CDR3: CASSPRRGLYEQYF; DNA: TGTGCCAGCAGCCCCCGAAGGGGCCTATACGAGCAGTACTTC
size: once; D: NA; V: TRBV6-1; J: TRBJ1-2; CDR3: CASRDPGYGYTF; DNA: TGTGCCAGCAGGGACCCAGGGTATGGCTACACCTTC
size: NA; D: NA; V: TRBV14; J: TRBJ2-1; CDR3: CASSQAGPAGNEQFF; DNA: TGTGCCAGCAGCCAAGCGGGACCGGCGGGAAATGAGCAGTTCTTC
size: NA; D: NA; V: TRBV27; J: TRBJ1-1; CDR3: CASSFQGSMNTEAFF; DNA: TGTGCCAGCAGTTTCCAGGGTTCTATGAACACTGAAGCTTTCTTT
size: NA; D: NA; V: TRBV6-1; J: TRBJ1-5; CDR3: CASSGPDNYSNQPQHF; DNA: TGTGCCAGCAGTGGACCGGACAACTATAGCAATCAGCCCCAGCATTTT
size: NA; D: TRBD1; V: TRBV28; J: TRBJ1-1; CDR3: CASSPLPPGGHTEAFF; DNA: TGTGCCAGCAGCCCACTCCCACCAGGGGGACACACTGAAGCTTTCTTT
size: NA; D: TRBD1; V: TRBV6-1; J: TRBJ2-7; CDR3: CASSEDRGWNYEQYF; DNA: TGTGCCAGCAGTGAAGACAGGGGATGGAACTACGAGCAGTACTTC
size: once; D: TRBD2; V: TRBV19; J: TRBJ2-1; CDR3: CASSLTLAGGPVRFF; DNA: TGTGCCAGTAGTTTGACTCTAGCGGGAGGCCCAGTAAGGTTCTTC
size: NA; D: NA; V: TRBV28; J: TRBJ2-7; CDR3: CASSSQQGGGYEQYF; DNA: TGTGCCAGCAGTTCCCAACAGGGGGGAGGGTACGAGCAGTACTTC
size: NA; D: NA; V: TRBV15; J: TRBJ1-5; CDR3: CATSRAGLGSNQPQHF; DNA: TGTGCCACCAGCAGAGCGGGGTTGGGCAGCAATCAGCCCCAGCATTTT
size: NA; D: TRBD1; V: TRBV19; J: TRBJ1-2; CDR3: CASTSDRGPNYGYTF; DNA: TGTGCCAGCACCTCCGACAGGGGACCTAACTATGGCTACACCTTC
size: once; D: NA; V: TRBV2; J: TRBJ1-1; CDR3: CASSGEIGTEAFF; DNA: TGTGCCAGCTCCGGGGAAATTGGTACTGAAGCTTTCTTT
size: few; D: NA; V: TRBV5-1; J: TRBJ2-3; CDR3: CASSLGSGGQGSSTDTQYF; DNA: TGCGCCAGCAGCTTGGGCTCGGGGGGCCAAGGCTCTAGCACAGATACGCAGTATTTT
size: NA; D: TRBD1; V: TRBV30; J: TRBJ1-4; CDR3: CAWTRGQGRNEKLFF; DNA: TGTGCCTGGACCAGGGGACAGGGGAGGAATGAAAAACTGTTTTTT
size: NA; D: NA; V: TRBV11-2; J: TRBJ1-2; CDR3: CASSPTGGGFNYGYTF; DNA: TGTGCCAGCAGCCCTACCGGGGGGGGATTTAACTATGGCTACACCTTC
size: NA; D: TRBD1; V: TRBV7-8; J: TRBJ2-7; CDR3: CASSLKTGGTFHEQYF; DNA: TGTGCCAGCAGCCTAAAGACAGGGGGCACCTTCCACGAGCAGTACTTC
size: NA; D: TRBD1; V: TRBV18; J: TRBJ2-7; CDR3: CASSPKTGWQYF; DNA: TGTGCCAGCTCACCTAAGACAGGGTGGCAGTACTTC
size: NA; D: NA; V: TRBV5-3; J: TRBJ2-4; CDR3: CARSLNPPGGGNIQYF; DNA: TGTGCCAGAAGCTTGAACCCCCCTGGGGGAGGAAACATTCAGTACTTC
size: NA; D: NA; V: TRBV15; J: TRBJ2-1; CDR3: CATSRGTYNEQFF; DNA: TGTGCCACCAGCCGCGGGACCTACAATGAGCAGTTCTTC